These 21 T cell receptor beta chains were all obtained from the same sample, sequenced in a study of cytomegalovirus exposure and HLA in healthy donors. It was with 60 Vbeta and 13 Jbeta primers that the PCR ran. Repertoires were generated with immunoSEQ multiplex PCR, while TCRdb's copy carries only in-frame clones and drops some. The sample records more than 150,000 clones, 70% to 85% being singletons. Sequencing was done on a sample of PBMCs. The source of these receptors is a man aged 18 to 29 in good health and CMV-seronegative.

This chain uses TRBV7-2 with TRBJ2-3; 8 bases are shared with TRBD2. The CDR3 has 17 residues. CDR1 and CDR2 from the germline V gene are SGHTA and FQGNSA. J lost 0 bases, V lost 5 bases, and 10 bases had no gene match. The CDR3 DNA follows: TGTGCCAGCAGCCCCCAACTAGCGGTATTTAGCACAGATACGCAGTATTTT. This gives the protein CASSPQLAVFSTDTQYF. Complete variable domain (other parts from reference TRBV7-2 and TRBJ2-3): GAGVSQSPSNKVTEKGKDVELRCDPISGHTALYWYRQSLGQGLEFLIYFQGNSAPDKSGLPSDRFSAERTGGSVSTLTIQRTQQEDSAVYLCASSPQLAVFSTDTQYFGPGTRLTVL.

The V call is TRBV25-1, the J call TRBJ2-7; 7 nucleotides agree with TRBD1. The CDR3 runs to 14 residues. Germline V gene data show CDR1 as MGHDK and CDR2 as SYGVNS. Losses at the gene ends were 4 bases for V and 7 bases for J; bases not matched to a gene: 10. CDR3 DNA: TGTGCCAGCAGTGGGACAGGCCCTAGGAAAGAGCAGTACTTC. Translated, it gives CASSGTGPRKEQYF.

The chain combines TRBV11-2 with TRBJ2-7; D perhaps matches TRBD1 (6 bases). Per the germline V gene, CDR1 is SGHAT and CDR2 is FQNNGV. V dropped 5 bases and J dropped 2 bases, with 16 bases sitting between them. The CDR3 spans 15 residues. As DNA, the CDR3 is TGTGCCAGCAGCGCCGAACCGGGACACACCTACGAGCAGTACTTC. It encodes CASSAEPGHTYEQYF.

The rearrangement links TRBV7-2 to TRBJ2-2, with D possibly matching TRBD1 (6 bases). Germline V gives CDR1 SGHTA, CDR2 FQGNSA. The CDR3 sequence is 14 residues long. The V end was cut by 3 bases, the J end by 8 bases, with 13 bases between. CDR3 loop: CASSFDGGPGELFF. The DNA of the CDR3 is TGTGCCAGCAGCTTTGATGGGGGCCCAGGGGAGCTGTTTTTT.

V gene TRBV9 combines with J gene TRBJ2-1, with TRBD1 matching 7 bases. The CDR3 is made up of 15 amino acids. In germline, CDR1 is SGDLS, CDR2 YYNGEE. V shed 3 bases, J shed 2 bases, and the junction held 5 bases outside the gene matches. DNA of the CDR3: TGTGCCAGCAGCGCCCACGGGACAGCCTACAATGAGCAGTTCTTC. Amino acids: CASSAHGTAYNEQFF.

The chain combines TRBV7-9 with TRBJ1-6, with D tentatively TRBD1 (5 bases). CDR3 length: 18 residues. The germline gives CDR1 SEHNR, CDR2 FQNEAQ (reference sequence). Trimming stripped 5 bases from V and 0 bases from J, with 17 bases between. The CDR3 DNA reads as TGTGCCAGCAGCCGGACCGGGGGTGGGAGCTCCTATAATTCACCCCTCCACTTT. It yields the protein CASSRTGGGSSYNSPLHF.

The rearrangement uses TRBV9 and TRBJ2-1; D is perhaps TRBD2 (6 bases). Germline CDR1 is SGDLS and CDR2 is YYNGEE. Trimming shortened V by 0 bases and J by 10 bases, and 11 bases separated the two germline ends. CDR3 length equals 13 residues. CDR3 protein: CASSVDTSREQFF. CDR3 DNA sequence: TGTGCCAGCAGCGTAGACACTAGCAGGGAGCAGTTCTTC. Together with reference TRBV9 and TRBJ2-1, the CDR3 gives the full variable domain: DSGVTQTPKHLITATGQRVTLRCSPRSGDLSVYWYQQSLDQGLQFLIQYYNGEERAKGNILERFSAQQFPDLHSELNLSSLELGDSALYFCASSVDTSREQFFGPGTRLTVL.

This clone was observed a few times. The genes are TRBV5-1 and TRBJ1-5; D gene ambiguous. Looked up from germline, CDR1 is SGHRS and CDR2 is YFSETQ. Trimming took off 10 bases at V and 0 bases at J, with 20 bases between the two ends. This CDR3 has 16 amino acids. The CDR3 DNA sequence: TGCGCCTACGGCAGCAGAGGAATATATAGCAATCAGCCCCAGCATTTT. This translates into CAYGSRGIYSNQPQHF.

The chain recombines TRBV19 with TRBJ1-5, with TRBD1 matching over 7 bases. Germline values: CDR1 LNHDA, CDR2 SQIVND (reference sequence). Trimming removed 5 bases from V and 2 bases from J; junction bases left unmatched: 21. This CDR3 spans 20 amino acids. The chain's CDR3 is CASSGRAWDSWLGGNQPQHF. CDR3 in DNA: TGTGCCAGTAGTGGCCGAGCCTGGGACAGTTGGCTCGGTGGCAATCAGCCCCAGCATTTT.

The chain is built from TRBV19 and TRBJ2-3; D unclear. The CDR3 is 15 amino acids. Per the germline V gene, CDR1 is LNHDA and CDR2 is SQIVND (reference sequence). V was pared by 6 bases and J by 3 bases, with 16 bases between. The CDR3 nucleotides read TGTGCCAGTAGCCCCCGACTTCGTGTGACAGATACGCAGTATTTT. This sequence encodes CASSPRLRVTDTQYF.

This chain joins TRBV7-9 and TRBJ1-1; weak D call: TRBD1 (6 bases). Germline-derived CDR1 and CDR2 are SEHNR and FQNEAQ (reference sequence). CDR3 size: 12 residues. V was pared by 5 bases and J by 8 bases, with 12 bases between. The CDR3 loop reads CASSPGGTEAFF. For the CDR3, the DNA is TGTGCCAGCAGCCCGGGGGGCACCGAAGCTTTCTTT. Full variable domain (remainder filled in from reference TRBV7-9 and TRBJ1-1): DTGVSQNPRHKITKRGQNVTFRCDPISEHNRLYWYRQTLGQGPEFLTYFQNEAQLEKSRLLSDRFSAERPKGSFSTLEIQRTEQGDSAMYLCASSPGGTEAFFGQGTRLTVV.

The chain couples TRBV30 to TRBJ2-3; the match to TRBD1 covers 8 bases. Germline CDR1 and CDR2: GTSNPN and SVGIG (reference sequence). The CDR3 sequence is 14 residues long. V lost 3 bases and J lost 4; bases outside the gene matches: 6. CDR3 in amino acids: CAWSVGQAADTQYF. CDR3 nucleotides: TGTGCCTGGAGCGTGGGACAGGCGGCAGATACGCAGTATTTT.

The V call is TRBV6-6, the J call TRBJ1-5; the D is unclear. This CDR3 is built from 14 residues. CDR1 MNHNY and CDR2 SVGAGI come from the germline V gene (reference sequence). V lost 7 bases and J 3 bases, leaving 13 bases between the germline ends. The CDR3 coding sequence is TGTGCCAGCACCTTCATCGGGGACAATCAGCCCCAGCATTTT. Translating it yields CASTFIGDNQPQHF.

The chain has TRBV5-5 and TRBJ2-7, with 9 nucleotides matching TRBD1. Germline-derived CDR1 and CDR2 are SGHKS and YYEKEE (reference sequence). The CDR3 consists of 17 residues. Germline trimming cut 2 bases from V and 1 base from J; bases unmatched to any gene: 10. The CDR3 DNA reads as TGTGCCAGCAGCTTTATACTACCGGGACAGGGATCCTACGAGCAGTACTTC. Amino acids: CASSFILPGQGSYEQYF.

The chain couples TRBV7-2 to TRBJ2-5, with TRBD2 matching over 12 bases. Per the germline V gene, CDR1 is SGHTA and CDR2 is FQGNSA. The CDR3 consists of 16 residues. V lost 4 bases, J lost 10 bases, and 13 bases stayed unmatched. Written as DNA, the CDR3 is TGTGCCAGCAGCTCAAATCTAGCGGGGGGGCGAGGTGACCAGTACTTC. It specifies CASSSNLAGGRGDQYF.

The genes are TRBV2 and TRBJ2-7; 10 bases align to TRBD1. The CDR3 has 15 residues. Germline V gene data show CDR1 as SNHLY and CDR2 as FYNNEI. J gave up 4 bases and V 3 bases, and 6 bases lay outside the gene matches. The CDR3 DNA reads TGTGCCAGCAGTGATGTGACAGGGGGCAGGTACGAGCAGTACTTC. Amino acid sequence: CASSDVTGGRYEQYF.

This rearrangement joins TRBV12-5 to TRBJ2-5; 9 bases align to TRBD1. Judging by the DNA end, TRBJ2-7 fits better; the J call may be wrong. Germline CDR1 reads LGHNT; CDR2 reads FRNRAP. The CDR3 sequence is 14 residues long. This CDR3 is CASGKRTGEGEQYF. Here the CDR3 DNA reads TGTGCTAGTGGTAAACGGACAGGGGAGGGCGAGCAGTACTTC.

V gene TRBV19 combines with J gene TRBJ1-1; TRBD1 aligns across 8 bases. V was pared by 3 bases and J by 3 bases, with 6 bases of the junction left unmatched. CDR1 is LNHDA, CDR2 SQIVND, per germline (reference sequence). CDR3 length: 15 residues. The CDR3 reads CASSIMQGAHTEAFF. DNA of the CDR3: TGTGCCAGTAGTATTATGCAGGGGGCCCACACTGAAGCTTTCTTT.

This chain connects TRBV2 to TRBJ2-7; D is unresolved. Germline V gives CDR1 SNHLY, CDR2 FYNNEI. CDR3 length equals 12 residues. Trimming stripped 8 bases from V and 3 bases from J, with 11 bases between. The CDR3 DNA sequence: TGTGCCAGCGAGACTGGGTTCTACGAGCAGTACTTC. It yields the protein CASETGFYEQYF.

The rearrangement joins TRBV19 to TRBJ1-4; D may be TRBD1 (5 bases). Germline CDR1 LNHDA, CDR2 SQIVND (reference sequence). The CDR3 is made up of 13 amino acids. The V end was cut by 7 bases, the J end by 6 bases, with 12 bases between. The CDR3 spells CASMGTGYEKLFF. The CDR3 nucleotides are TGTGCCAGTATGGGGACTGGGTATGAAAAACTGTTTTTT.

The V gene is TRBV25-1, the J gene TRBJ1-4; D is perhaps TRBD1 (5 bases). The V end lost 3 bases, the J end lost 8 bases, and 22 bases lay between the germline ends. Looked up from germline, CDR1 is MGHDK and CDR2 is SYGVNS. This CDR3 region has 17 residues. The CDR3 loop reads CASSDLDTPTYIEKLFF. The CDR3, as DNA: TGTGCCAGCAGTGACTTGGACACGCCGACCTATATCGAAAAACTGTTTTTT.